Listed here are 20 T cell receptor beta chains from one sample, sequenced in a study of blood T cell repertoires in COVID-19. The table came from immunoSEQ multiplex PCR; TCRdb's copy has only in-frame clones and leaves some out. The table lists under 300,000 clones, around 90% of them singletons. The sequenced material came from PBMCs or T cells enriched from blood (not recorded which). The source is a woman aged 35 to 49 who had recovered from COVID-19.

The chain links TRBV19 to TRBJ1-2; D is unresolved. The CDR3 covers 13 residues. Trimming stripped 7 bases from V and 8 bases from J, with 17 bases between. Germline CDR1 LNHDA, CDR2 SQIVND (reference sequence). The DNA of the CDR3 is TGTGCCAGTACTAGCTACTTAAGGATCGGCTACACCTTC. This gives the protein CASTSYLRIGYTF.

The chain has TRBV16 and TRBJ2-7; 8 nucleotides agree with TRBD1. This CDR3 has 14 amino acids. The J segment lost 5 bases and the V segment lost 4 bases, leaving 7 bases of the junction unmatched. CDR1 is KGHSY and CDR2 is FQNENV in the germline V gene. The CDR3 region is CASSLNRGRNEQYF. In DNA form, the CDR3 reads TGTGCCAGCAGCCTAAACAGGGGGAGGAACGAGCAGTACTTC.

The chain has TRBV5-1 and TRBJ2-5; no reliable D call. Germline-derived CDR1 and CDR2 are SGHRS and YFSETQ. Trimming cost V 2 bases and J 5 bases, with 10 bases left between them. The CDR3 has 13 residues. DNA for the CDR3: TGCGCCAGCAGCTTTGGGCTACGGGAGACCCAGTACTTC. It codes for CASSFGLRETQYF.

This clone was seen a handful of times. This chain joins TRBV21-1 and TRBJ2-3; TRBD2 is the table's D call and was not checked against the DNA. TRBV21-1 is given as a pseudogene. CDR3 size: 15 residues. In DNA form, the CDR3 reads TGTGCCAGCAGCAAAGCCCCCCTAGAAACAGATACGCAGTATTTT. Translating gives CASSKAPLETDTQYF.

This clone was observed a handful of times. This sequence joins TRBV5-4 and TRBJ1-6, with D uncertain. The CDR3 covers 16 residues. CDR1 and CDR2 from the germline V gene are SGHNT and YYREEE (reference sequence). With 0 bases removed from V and 5 bases from J, the gap between germline ends came to 12 bases. In DNA form, the CDR3 reads TGTGCCAGCAGCTTGGTGACAAACATCAATAATTCACCCCTCCACTTT. It is translated as CASSLVTNINNSPLHF.

This clone was seen just once. The chain uses TRBV5-1 and TRBJ2-6; the D is unclear. V lost 1 base, J lost 3 bases, and 8 bases lay in between. This CDR3 is built from 15 residues. Germline CDR1 SGHRS, CDR2 YFSETQ. This chain's CDR3 is CASSLSVVGANVLTF. The CDR3 nucleotides are TGCGCCAGCAGCTTGTCCGTAGTTGGGGCCAACGTCCTGACTTTC. The full variable domain, completed using reference TRBV5-1 and TRBJ2-6, is KAGVTQTPRYLIKTRGQQVTLSCSPISGHRSVSWYQQTPGQGLQFLFEYFSETQRNKGNFPGRFSGRQFSNSRSEMNVSTLELGDSALYLCASSLSVVGANVLTFGAGSRLTVL.

The chain combines TRBV9 with TRBJ1-3; D is possibly TRBD1 (5 bases). This CDR3 comprises 18 residues. Trimming pared 0 bases from V and 4 bases from J, leaving 20 bases between. From germline, CDR1 is SGDLS and CDR2 YYNGEE. The CDR3 DNA is TGTGCCAGCAGCGTAGGTGGGGGACTCCGGGCGAGGGGAAACACCATATATTTT. Translating gives CASSVGGGLRARGNTIYF.

In this sample, this clone turned up once. The CDR3 coding sequence is TGTGCTAGTGGTTTCGGTAGGGGCACTGAAGCTTTCTTT. Residues: CASGFGRGTEAFF. The J gene is TRBJ1-1, the V gene TRBV12-5, with a tentative D call TRBD1 (5 bases). The CDR3 covers 13 residues. CDR1 is LGHNT, CDR2 FRNRAP, per germline. V lost 3 bases and J lost 4, with 9 bases in between.

This clone was recorded once. Other DNA sequences in this specimen translate into the identical CDR3. The chain carries TRBV9 and TRBJ1-2, with 7 positions matching TRBD1. Trimming removed 4 bases from V and 4 bases from J; junction bases left unmatched: 1. Germline V gene data show CDR1 as SGDLS and CDR2 as YYNGEE. The CDR3 length is 12 residues. CDR3 protein: CASSRDSYGYTF. The CDR3 region has the DNA TGTGCCAGCAGCAGGGACAGCTATGGCTACACCTTC.

The chain carries TRBV18 and TRBJ2-1, with 13 bases lining up with TRBD2. The V gene end was trimmed by 2 bases and the J gene end by 6 bases; junction bases not matched to a gene: 4. CDR1 KGHSH and CDR2 LQKENI come from the germline V gene. The CDR3 runs 16 residues. The DNA of the CDR3 is TGTGCCAGCTCACCATCGGGACTAGCGGGACCCAATGAGCAGTTCTTC. Translation: CASSPSGLAGPNEQFF.

A word on this clone: At the DNA level, this CDR3 is encoded by other sequences in the same sample as well. This chain links TRBV7-6 with TRBJ2-2; no reliable D call. The V gene lost 1 base and the J gene lost 2 bases, with 5 bases spanning the gap. Germline lookup yields CDR1 SGHVS and CDR2 FNYEAQ. The CDR3 is 14 residues long. CDR3 loop: CASSLGQNTGELFF. CDR3 nucleotides: TGTGCCAGCAGCTTAGGACAAAACACCGGGGAGCTGTTTTTT.

The chain links TRBV10-3 to TRBJ1-1; D ambiguous. V lost 0 bases to trimming and J lost 3 bases, with 8 bases between them. The CDR3 consists of 14 residues. Germline lookup yields CDR1 ENHRY and CDR2 SYGVKD. The CDR3 DNA sequence: TGTGCCATCAGTGAGTCCGGCGGGTACACTGAAGCTTTCTTT. Translating it yields CAISESGGYTEAFF.

The chain combines TRBV5-1 with TRBJ2-3; 14 bases are shared with TRBD2. V shed 4 bases, J shed 4 bases, and the junction held 8 bases outside the gene matches. The CDR3 has 17 amino acids. Germline V gives CDR1 SGHRS, CDR2 YFSETQ. In DNA, the CDR3 is TGCGCCAGCAGCAATAAAGGGACTAGCGGGAGCGCAGATACGCAGTATTTT. Translated, it gives CASSNKGTSGSADTQYF.

The V gene is TRBV4-2, the J gene TRBJ1-2, with D possibly being TRBD1 (5 bases). With 1 base removed from V and 3 bases from J, the gap between germline ends came to 12 bases. CDR1 is LGHNA and CDR2 is YNFKEQ in the germline V gene. The CDR3 length is 15 residues. CDR3 sequence: CASSQATSGHYGYTF. For the CDR3, the DNA is TGTGCCAGCAGCCAAGCTACGTCAGGGCACTATGGCTACACCTTC.

This rearrangement joins TRBV18 to TRBJ1-1; D is undetermined. This CDR3 is 13 amino acids long. Trimming shortened V by 7 bases and J by 3 bases, and 12 bases separated the two germline ends. Germline V gene sequence: CDR1 KGHSH, CDR2 LQKENI. CDR3: CASLRSGYTEAFF. The CDR3 DNA follows: TGTGCCAGCTTAAGGTCCGGGTACACTGAAGCTTTCTTT.

This clone was found a few times. The chain employs TRBV7-8 and TRBJ1-2, with 9 bases matching TRBD1. Germline V gene sequence: CDR1 SGHVS, CDR2 FQNEAQ. The CDR3 totals 16 residues. Germline trimming cut 4 bases from V and 5 bases from J; bases unmatched to any gene: 11. Here the CDR3 reads CASSSVGTGIVYGYTF. DNA of the CDR3: TGTGCCAGCAGCTCCGTCGGGACAGGGATTGTGTATGGCTACACCTTC.

The chain's CDR3 is CASSETGNYGYTF. CDR3 nucleotide sequence: TGTGCCAGCAGCGAGACAGGGAACTATGGCTACACCTTC. V gene TRBV2 combines with J gene TRBJ1-2; 7 positions agree with TRBD1. This CDR3 spans 13 amino acids. The V gene end was trimmed by 6 bases and the J gene end by 2 bases; junction bases not matched to a gene: 3. The germline CDR1 and CDR2 sequences are SNHLY and FYNNEI.

The chain uses TRBV6-1 and TRBJ1-1; TRBD1 agrees at 9 bases. The CDR3 loop spans 16 amino acids. The germline V gene has CDR1 MNHNS and CDR2 SASEGT. The ends lost 1 base at V and 4 bases at J; junction bases unmatched: 7. CDR3 DNA: TGTGCCAGCAGTGAAGTATTTGGGACAGGGAGCACTGAAGCTTTCTTT. Translating it yields CASSEVFGTGSTEAFF.

The rearrangement links TRBV18 to TRBJ1-1; D possibly corresponds to TRBD1 (5 bases). Trimming removed 7 bases from V and 4 bases from J, with 16 bases in between. Per germline, CDR1 KGHSH and CDR2 LQKENI. This CDR3 contains 14 residues. The CDR3 loop reads CASYGVGRGTEAFF. DNA of the CDR3: TGTGCCAGCTACGGGGTGGGGAGGGGCACTGAAGCTTTCTTT.

The CDR3 loop is CSVEGSTGTNYGYTF. The CDR3 DNA is TGCAGCGTTGAGGGGTCGACAGGGACAAACTATGGCTACACCTTC. The chain has TRBV29-1 and TRBJ1-2; 7 nucleotides line up with TRBD1. V gave up 3 bases and J gave up 2 bases; unmatched junction bases: 9. This CDR3 is built from 15 residues. CDR1 and CDR2 from the germline V gene are SQVTM and ANQGSEA.